This TCR beta chain was sequenced in a study of OX40 agonist ivuxolimab in advanced cancers. At the level of the study: Patients received ivuxolimab, an agonistic anti-OX40 (CD134) antibody. Allowance was made for prior anti-PD-1, anti-PD-L1 or anti-CTLA-4 therapy, and approximately 40% had some. One patient with hepatocellular carcinoma and two with cutaneous melanoma, three in all, had partial responses.

Prior autoimmune disease or systemic immunosuppression barred patients. This clone has only a few counts. The assay was immunoSEQ multiplex PCR, and TCRdb's table has in-frame clones only and misses some. The repertoire has 90,000 or so clones, 90% to 95% of them found once; the top ten carry more than 0.95%. The sequences come from CD4+ or CD8+ T cells sorted from blood, collected in a trial of the OX40 agonist ivuxolimab. The TCR originated in an adult with an advanced solid tumor such as melanoma, head and neck, liver or kidney cancer.

The CDR3: CASSQESGLSEQFF. DNA of the CDR3: TGTGCCAGCAGCCAAGAATCGGGGCTCAGTGAGCAGTTCTTC. This chain connects TRBV4-2 to TRBJ2-1, with D possibly being TRBD1 or TRBD2 (5 bases each). CDR3 length equals 14 residues. V lost 0 bases, J lost 9 bases, and 12 bases lay in between. Germline V gives CDR1 LGHNA, CDR2 YNFKEQ.